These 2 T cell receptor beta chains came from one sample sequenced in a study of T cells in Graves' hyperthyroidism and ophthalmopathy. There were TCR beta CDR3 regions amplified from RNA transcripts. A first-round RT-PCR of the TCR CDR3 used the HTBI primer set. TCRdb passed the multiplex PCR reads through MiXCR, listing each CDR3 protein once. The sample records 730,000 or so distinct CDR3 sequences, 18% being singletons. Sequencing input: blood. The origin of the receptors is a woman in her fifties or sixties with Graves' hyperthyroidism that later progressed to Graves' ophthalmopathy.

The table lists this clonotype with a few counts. CDR3 DNA: TGCAGCGTTGAAGATAGACGCCCTGGGGGCTACACCTTC. Translating gives CSVEDRRPGGYTF. V usage is TRBV29-1 and J usage is TRBJ1-2, with D hard to call. Trimming pared 0 bases from V and 8 bases from J, leaving 13 bases between. Germline CDR1 reads SQVTM; CDR2 reads ANQGSEA. The CDR3 is 13 residues long.

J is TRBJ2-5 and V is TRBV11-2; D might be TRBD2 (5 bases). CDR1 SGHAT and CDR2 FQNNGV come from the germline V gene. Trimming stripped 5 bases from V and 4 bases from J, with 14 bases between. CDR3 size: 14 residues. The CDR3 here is CASSQIIRGETQYF. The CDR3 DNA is TGTGCCAGCAGCCAAATTATACGGGGAGAGACCCAGTACTTC.